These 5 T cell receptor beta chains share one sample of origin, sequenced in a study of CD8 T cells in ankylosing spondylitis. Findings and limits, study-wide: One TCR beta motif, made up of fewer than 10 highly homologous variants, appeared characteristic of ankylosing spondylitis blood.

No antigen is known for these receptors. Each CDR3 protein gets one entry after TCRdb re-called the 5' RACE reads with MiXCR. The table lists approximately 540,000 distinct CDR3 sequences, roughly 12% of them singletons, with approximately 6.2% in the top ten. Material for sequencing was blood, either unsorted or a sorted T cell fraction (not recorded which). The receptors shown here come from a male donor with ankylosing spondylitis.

The CDR3 nucleotides are TGCAGCGTTGAACGTAGCCCGTACGAGCAGTACTTC. It codes for CSVERSPYEQYF. This chain joins TRBV29-1 and TRBJ2-7; D gene unclear. V lost 2 bases, J lost 4 bases, and 9 bases lay in between. The CDR3 consists of 12 residues. Germline lookup yields CDR1 SQVTM and CDR2 ANQGSEA.

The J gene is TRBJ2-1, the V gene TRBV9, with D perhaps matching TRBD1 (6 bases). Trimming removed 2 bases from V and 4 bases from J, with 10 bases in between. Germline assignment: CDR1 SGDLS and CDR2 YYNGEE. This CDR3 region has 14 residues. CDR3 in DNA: TGTGCCAGCAGCGTTCAAGGGGGATACAATGAGCAGTTCTTC. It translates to CASSVQGGYNEQFF. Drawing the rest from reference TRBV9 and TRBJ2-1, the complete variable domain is DSGVTQTPKHLITATGQRVTLRCSPRSGDLSVYWYQQSLDQGLQFLIQYYNGEERAKGNILERFSAQQFPDLHSELNLSSLELGDSALYFCASSVQGGYNEQFFGPGTRLTVL.

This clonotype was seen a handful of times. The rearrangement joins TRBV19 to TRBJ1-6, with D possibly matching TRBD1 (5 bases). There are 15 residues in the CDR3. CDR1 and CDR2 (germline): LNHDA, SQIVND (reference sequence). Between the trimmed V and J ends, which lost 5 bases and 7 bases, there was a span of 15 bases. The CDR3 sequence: CASSLDGTGNSPLHF. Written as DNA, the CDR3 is TGTGCCAGTAGTCTCGACGGGACGGGAAATTCACCCCTCCACTTT.

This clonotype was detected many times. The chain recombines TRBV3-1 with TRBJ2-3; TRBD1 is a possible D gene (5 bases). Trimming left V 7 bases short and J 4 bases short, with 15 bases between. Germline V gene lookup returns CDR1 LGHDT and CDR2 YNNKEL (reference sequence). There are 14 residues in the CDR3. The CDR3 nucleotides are TGTGCCAGCACCAAAAGGCAGGGTGCAGATACGCAGTATTTT. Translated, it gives CASTKRQGADTQYF.

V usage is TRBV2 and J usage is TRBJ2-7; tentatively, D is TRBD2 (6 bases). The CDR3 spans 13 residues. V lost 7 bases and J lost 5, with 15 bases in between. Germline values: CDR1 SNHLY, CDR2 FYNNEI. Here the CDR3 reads CASKWTGDHEQYF. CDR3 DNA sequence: TGTGCCAGCAAATGGACGGGAGACCACGAGCAGTACTTC. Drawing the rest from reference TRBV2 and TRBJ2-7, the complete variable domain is EPEVTQTPSHQVTQMGQEVILRCVPISNHLYFYWYRQILGQKVEFLVSFYNNEISEKSEIFDDQFSVERPDGSNFTLKIRSTKLEDSAMYFCASKWTGDHEQYFGPGTRLTVT.